This TCR beta chain originates from a study of shared clonotypes between healthy human individuals. Whole-study results and caveats: Shared clonotypes: roughly 4.7% naive CD4, under 4% naive CD8, roughly 2.4% memory CD4, about 0.41% memory CD8.

The donors, healthy adults who were HIV-negative, had experienced no recent acute infections or vaccinations. Splitting of CD4+ cells produced CD45RA+ naive and CD45RA-negative memory subsets. The ends were cut back, 3 bases at V and 2 bases at J, with 23 bases in the middle. The CDR3 has 18 amino acids. Germline V gene sequence: CDR1 MNHNS, CDR2 SASEGT. Per the study methods: Junction-only sequences without quality scores came from ImmunoSEQ, so filtering differed. The data were produced by immunoSEQ multiplex PCR, yet TCRdb's version contains in-frame clones alone and is incomplete. The DNA was the basis for D and trimming; V, J and clone size are from that table. The table has just over 2,000,000 clones, about 95% seen once. For this clone: The antigen is undetermined.

The TCR sequence derives from a man aged 18 to 30 in good health. The sequencing sample was made of naive CD4+ T cells sorted from blood. Subset of the sample: CD45RA+ positively selected. The rearrangement links TRBV6-1 to TRBJ2-7; D is perhaps TRBD1 (6 bases). CDR3 sequence (DNA): TGTGCCAGCAGTGACCGTTGGACAGCATGGGGGAGCCCCTACGAGCAGTACTTC. Encoded protein: CASSDRWTAWGSPYEQYF.